This T cell receptor beta chain was identified in a study of cytomegalovirus exposure and HLA in healthy donors. As for the study in general: One earlier analysis, a look at roughly 180 million T cells, found 117 million unique TCR beta sequences.

On this clone itself: Its antigen is currently unknown.

The CDR3 has 15 residues. Overall study results and limits: Analysis performed later showed TCR beta chains linked to HLA being more clonally expanded than equally common others. Later genetic work tied a missense DCLRE1C variant to beta-chain V and J trimming.

The PCR contained 60 Vbeta and 13 Jbeta primers. Study processing details: Later reanalysis found 60 million to 90 million unique TCR beta chains, around 9.9 million of them shared. The table came from immunoSEQ multiplex PCR; TCRdb's copy has only in-frame clones and leaves some out. D and trimming were read from the DNA, whereas the V and J calls and clone size are those reported in that table. The sample has some 85,000 clones; approximately 78% are singletons. V gene TRBV21-1 combines with J gene TRBJ2-1; the table names TRBD2, a call not compared with the DNA. TRBV21-1 is shown as a pseudogene. This TCR came from a middle-aged woman in good health and CMV-seropositive. Specimen: PBMCs. The CDR3 loop reads CASSKTRADQCKQFF. The CDR3 nucleotides are TGTGCCAGCAGCAAAACTAGGGCCGACCAATGTAAGCAGTTCTTC.